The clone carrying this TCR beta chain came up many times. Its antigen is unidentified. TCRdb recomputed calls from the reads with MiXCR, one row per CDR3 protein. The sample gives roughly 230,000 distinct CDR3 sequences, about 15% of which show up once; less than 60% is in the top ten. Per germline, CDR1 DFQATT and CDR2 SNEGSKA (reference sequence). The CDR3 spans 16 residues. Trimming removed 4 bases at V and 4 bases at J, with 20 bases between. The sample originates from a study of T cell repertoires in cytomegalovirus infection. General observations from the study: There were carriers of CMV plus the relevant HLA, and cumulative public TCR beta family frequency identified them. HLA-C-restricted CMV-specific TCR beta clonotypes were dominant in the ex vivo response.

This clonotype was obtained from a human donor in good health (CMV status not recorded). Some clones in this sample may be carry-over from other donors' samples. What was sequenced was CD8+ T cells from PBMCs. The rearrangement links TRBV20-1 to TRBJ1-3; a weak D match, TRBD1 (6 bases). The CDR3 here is CSATNPDRTYGNTIYF. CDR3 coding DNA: TGCAGTGCTACCAACCCAGACAGGACGTACGGAAACACCATATATTTT.